This is a list of T cell receptor beta chains from one sample in a study of blood T cell repertoires in COVID-19. Sequencing used immunoSEQ multiplex PCR; TCRdb keeps in-frame clones, though not all of them. The sample has 250,000 to 300,000 clones, around 87% seen once; the top ten hold approximately 1.5%. Sequenced sample: peripheral blood. These receptors all stem from a woman aged 40 to 50 who had recovered from COVID-19. Each CDR3 is given with its conserved first and last residue. The D gene is left open where the match is weak. Size is stated for part of the rows, as once, few or many counts, or as a class when the clone is expanded.

CDR3aa	CDR3nt	j_gene	d_gene	v_gene	abundance
CASSYFSGYTF	TGTGCCAGCAGTTACTTCTCGGGCTACACCTTC	TRBJ1-2	NA	TRBV6-2/TRBV6-3	NA
CASSWSVQETQYF	TGTGCCAGCAGTTGGTCAGTTCAAGAGACCCAGTACTTC	TRBJ2-5	NA	TRBV7-2	NA
CATSRDRDYNEQFF	TGTGCCACCAGCAGAGACAGGGACTACAATGAGCAGTTCTTC	TRBJ2-1	NA	TRBV15	NA
CASSALGTGVHEQYF	TGTGCCAGCAGTGCCCTTGGGACAGGGGTCCACGAGCAGTACTTC	TRBJ2-7	TRBD1	TRBV25-1	once
CASTGTVGLKNQPQHF	TGTGCCAGTACCGGAACAGTCGGTCTAAAGAATCAGCCCCAGCATTTT	TRBJ1-5	NA	TRBV19	many
CASSDQGGGTEAFF	TGTGCCAGCAGTGACCAGGGGGGAGGCACTGAAGCTTTCTTT	TRBJ1-1	TRBD1	TRBV6-1	NA
CASSGRWMSIYF	TGCGCCAGCAGCGGGAGGTGGATGAGCATATATTTT	TRBJ1-3	NA	TRBV5-1	NA
CASSLGRGPEAFF	TGTGCCAGCAGCTTGGGCAGGGGTCCTGAAGCTTTCTTT	TRBJ1-1	NA	TRBV5-4	NA
CASSTWDRGRYTGELFF	TGTGCCAGCAGCACATGGGACAGGGGACGATACACCGGGGAGCTGTTTTTT	TRBJ2-2	TRBD1	TRBV7-9	NA
CASSQAGGQETQYF	TGTGCCAGCAGCCAAGCGGGGGGACAAGAGACCCAGTACTTC	TRBJ2-5	TRBD2	TRBV3-1/TRBV3-2	once
CASSRGQNQPQHF	TGTGCCAGCAGTCGTGGACAGAATCAGCCCCAGCATTTT	TRBJ1-5	NA	TRBV6-5	NA
CATSLGGSPYEQYF	TGTGCCACTTCACTAGGCGGGTCCCCCTACGAGCAGTACTTC	TRBJ2-7	NA	TRBV6-6	NA
CASSQAGDVYGYTF	TGTGCCAGCAGCCAAGCAGGGGACGTCTATGGCTACACCTTC	TRBJ1-2	NA	TRBV13	NA
CASSEASGSSYNEQFF	TGCGCCAGCAGCGAGGCTAGCGGAAGCTCCTACAATGAGCAGTTCTTC	TRBJ2-1	TRBD2	TRBV5-1	NA